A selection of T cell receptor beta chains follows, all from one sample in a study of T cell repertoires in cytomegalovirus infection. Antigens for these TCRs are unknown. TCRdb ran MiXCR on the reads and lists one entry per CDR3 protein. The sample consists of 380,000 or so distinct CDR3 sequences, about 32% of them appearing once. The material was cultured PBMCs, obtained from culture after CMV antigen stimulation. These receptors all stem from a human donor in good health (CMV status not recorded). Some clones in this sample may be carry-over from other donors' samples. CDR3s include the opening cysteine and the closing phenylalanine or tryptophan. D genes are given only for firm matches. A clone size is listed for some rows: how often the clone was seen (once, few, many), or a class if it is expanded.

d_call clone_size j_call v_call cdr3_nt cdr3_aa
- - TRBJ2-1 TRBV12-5 TGTGCTAGTGGTTTGTACGGTGAGCAGTTCTTC CASGLYGEQFF
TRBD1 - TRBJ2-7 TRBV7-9 TGTGCCAGCAGCTTAGGGGACGGGACAGGGCGCTACGAGCAGTACTTC CASSLGDGTGRYEQYF
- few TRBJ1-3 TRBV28 TGTGCCAGCAGCCGTTACAGGGAGCCTGGAAACACCATATATTTT CASSRYREPGNTIYF
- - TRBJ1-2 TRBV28 TGTGCCAGCAGTCAGGTAGCAGTGTATGGCTACACCTTC CASSQVAVYGYTF
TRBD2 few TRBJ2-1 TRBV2 TGTGCCAGCAGTGCCCCTAGCGGGAGGAATGAGCAGTTCTTC CASSAPSGRNEQFF
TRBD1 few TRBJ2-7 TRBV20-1 TGCAGTGCTCCTAGACAGGGTCGCTACGAGCAGTACTTC CSAPRQGRYEQYF
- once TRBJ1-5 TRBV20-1 TGCAGTGCACCAACGAGGTGGGGGGGAAGAGGCAATCAGCCCCAGCATTTT CSAPTRWGGRGNQPQHF
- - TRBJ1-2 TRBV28 TGTGCCAGCAGTTTATCGGTCGGCGGCTACACCTTC CASSLSVGGYTF
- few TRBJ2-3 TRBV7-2 TGTGCCAGCAGCTTACCGGCGGCCCGCCCAGATACGCAGTATTTT CASSLPAARPDTQYF
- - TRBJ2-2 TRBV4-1 TGCGCCAGCAGCCCCCTGTTCGCGAACACCGGGGAGCTGTTTTTT CASSPLFANTGELFF